Below, one TCR beta chain is given with its context. The CDR3 has 16 residues. Trimming took off 4 bases at V and 0 bases at J, with 13 bases between the two ends. Looked up from germline, CDR1 is MNHEY and CDR2 is SVGAGI. This sample was included in a study of T cell changes during pregnancy in multiple sclerosis. The data were produced by immunoSEQ multiplex PCR, yet TCRdb's version contains in-frame clones alone and is incomplete. The profile shows under 120,000 clones, 91% of them singletons. The TCR sequence derives from a female donor with multiple sclerosis, enrolled in a pregnancy study. Sequenced material: peripheral blood, taken after pregnancy. The chain employs TRBV6-5 and TRBJ1-3; D may be TRBD1 (6 bases). Here the CDR3 DNA reads TGTGCCAGCAGTTCGATTACAGGGCTCTCTGGAAACACCATATATTTT. As protein: CASSSITGLSGNTIYF.